The rows below give T cell receptor beta chains drawn from one sample of a study of shared clonotypes between healthy human individuals. Repertoires were generated with immunoSEQ multiplex PCR, while TCRdb's copy carries only in-frame clones and drops some. The sample lists 750,000 to 1,000,000 clones, around 92% occurring once. The sample consisted of naive CD8+ T cells sorted from blood. The source of these receptors is a man aged 25 to 40 in good health. CDR3s include the opening cysteine and the closing phenylalanine or tryptophan. Fields, in order: J gene, clone size, V gene, D gene, CDR3 DNA, CDR3 protein. D genes are given only for firm matches. A row's size may be missing; if present it is once, few, many or a size class.

TRBJ2-7,.,TRBV7-9,TRBD2,TGTGCCAGCAGCTCCCCCGCGAGCGGGAGGAACTACGAGCAGTACTTC,CASSSPASGRNYEQYF
TRBJ2-3,.,TRBV9,.,TGTGCCAGCAGCGTATCCGGGGCGGCAGATACGCAGTATTTT,CASSVSGAADTQYF
TRBJ2-7,.,TRBV4-3,.,TGCGCCAGCAGCCCGACGGCAGGGTACGAGCAGTACTTC,CASSPTAGYEQYF
TRBJ2-7,.,TRBV13,TRBD2,TGTGCCAGCAGCCGACCCTCTAGCGGTAAATACGAGCAGTACTTC,CASSRPSSGKYEQYF
TRBJ2-7,.,TRBV7-9,TRBD1,TGTGCCAGCAGCTCCACCGGGACAGGCAACTACGAGCAGTACTTC,CASSSTGTGNYEQYF
TRBJ2-7,.,TRBV10-3,TRBD2,TGTGCCATCATGAGCGGGAGGGAGGGGGGTTTTTACGAGCAGTACTTC,CAIMSGREGGFYEQYF
TRBJ2-7,.,TRBV19,.,TGTGCCAGTAGTATACTCATGACTTCCTACGAGCAGTACTTC,CASSILMTSYEQYF
TRBJ2-7,.,TRBV7-9,TRBD2,TGTGCCAGCAGCAAAGTAGCGGGAGCATCCTACGAGCAGTACTTC,CASSKVAGASYEQYF
TRBJ1-1,.,TRBV7-9,.,TGTGCCAGCAGCTGGAGGAACACTGAAGCTTTCTTT,CASSWRNTEAFF
TRBJ2-7,once,TRBV27,TRBD2,TGTGCCAGCCGACAGGGGACTAGCGGGAGTTCCTACGAGCAGTACTTC,CASRQGTSGSSYEQYF
TRBJ2-7,.,TRBV7-6,.,TGTGCCAGCAGCTCCCCAGGGGGGTTGGGGACCTACGAGCAGTACTTC,CASSSPGGLGTYEQYF
TRBJ2-7,.,TRBV6-5,TRBD1,TGTGCCAGCGGGCAGGGGGCCGAGCAGTACTTC,CASGQGAEQYF
TRBJ1-5,.,TRBV6-5,.,TGTGCCAGCAGTTATGCCCCAGGGCGACAGCCCCAGCATTTT,CASSYAPGRQPQHF
TRBJ1-2,.,TRBV11-2,.,TGTGCCAGCAGCTTAGAACACTCCCCCCGGGACTATGGCTACACCTTC,CASSLEHSPRDYGYTF
TRBJ2-2,.,TRBV2,.,TGTGCCACGTCCTCCGGGGGTTCCGGGGAGCTGTTTTTT,CATSSGGSGELFF
TRBJ2-1,.,TRBV7-6,.,TGTGCCAGCAGCTCCCAGCGGGAGCAGTTCTTC,CASSSQREQFF
TRBJ2-7,.,TRBV27,.,TGTGCCAGCAGTCGGGGTTACGAGCAGTACTTC,CASSRGYEQYF
TRBJ2-3,.,TRBV5-8,TRBD2,TGTGCCAGCAGCTCGGGACTAGCGGGAGGAGTACCGCAGTATTTT,CASSSGLAGGVPQYF
TRBJ1-1,.,TRBV5-8,.,TGTGCCAGCAGCGGGGACCGGTGGGGAAACGAAGCTTTCTTT,CASSGDRWGNEAFF
TRBJ1-4,.,TRBV7-9,TRBD1,TGTGCCAGCAGCCTCAGGGGGCTTGCTAATGAAAAACTGTTTTTT,CASSLRGLANEKLFF
TRBJ1-5,.,TRBV5-6,.,TGTGCCAGCAACTTGGAGGGTAGCAATCAGCCCCAGCATTTT,CASNLEGSNQPQHF
TRBJ2-1,.,TRBV5-4,.,TGTGCCAGCAGCTTTAGTAACAATGAGCAGTTCTTC,CASSFSNNEQFF
TRBJ2-3,.,TRBV28,TRBD2,TGTGCCAGCAGTTTACCGAAGACTAGCGGCACAGATACGCAGTATTTT,CASSLPKTSGTDTQYF
TRBJ1-5,.,TRBV5-6,.,TGTGCCAGCAGCCCAAGCCAATCTCAGCCCCAGCATTTT,CASSPSQSQPQHF
TRBJ2-1,once,TRBV6-1,TRBD2,TGTGCCAGCAGTGACCCAGCGGGAGGCCAACATGAGCAGTTCTTC,CASSDPAGGQHEQFF
TRBJ1-1,few,TRBV4-1,.,TGCGCCAGCAGCCCTCCCGGGTACACTGAAGCTTTCTTT,CASSPPGYTEAFF
TRBJ2-3,.,TRBV11-3,.,TGTGCCAGCAGCTTATATCTTGCAGATACGCAGTATTTT,CASSLYLADTQYF
TRBJ1-1,.,TRBV2,.,TGTGCCAGCAGTGAAGCGAAGCTAGGGACTGAAGCTTTCTTT,CASSEAKLGTEAFF
TRBJ2-1,.,TRBV27,.,TGTGCCAGCAGCAGGGGCTCCTACAATGAGCAGTTCTTC,CASSRGSYNEQFF